Listed below are T cell receptor beta chains from one sample, sequenced in a study of regulatory T cells in long-lasting Graves disease. TCRdb re-called the multiplex PCR reads with MiXCR, one entry per CDR3 protein. The profile covers 400,000 to 500,000 distinct CDR3 sequences, with 16% appearing a single time and approximately 12% taken by the ten largest. The data were also submitted as part of a second study, on T cells in Graves' hyperthyroidism and ophthalmopathy.

The sample in question was peripheral blood mononuclear cells (PBMCs), obtained at new diagnosis, from a patient treated with antithyroid drugs. These receptors all stem from a woman between 25 and 40 years old with Graves disease. The CDR3 runs from the conserved cysteine through the conserved F or W. A D gene is named only where the DNA matches it firmly. Some rows mark clone size as missing; the rest say once, few, many or name a class of expanded clone.

len	v_gene	d_gene	j_gene	abundance	CDR3aa	CDR3nt
12	TRBV7-9	.	TRBJ2-7	.	CASSLGQSEQYF	TGTGCCAGCAGCTTAGGTCAGAGTGAGCAGTACTTC
14	TRBV20-1	.	TRBJ2-1	.	CSAPPWTVSPDQFF	TGCAGTGCTCCACCATGGACTGTCAGCCCTGATCAGTTCTTC
12	TRBV7-9	TRBD1	TRBJ2-1	many	CASSRQGNEQFF	TGTGCCAGCAGCCGACAGGGAAATGAGCAGTTCTTC
12	TRBV20-1	.	TRBJ2-7	few	CSAGSSSYEQYF	TGCAGTGCAGGATCCAGCTCCTACGAGCAGTACTTC
15	TRBV24-1	.	TRBJ1-1	many	CATSDSGRGETEAFF	TGTGCCACCAGTGATTCCGGGAGGGGGGAGACTGAAGCTTTCTTT
14	TRBV13	.	TRBJ2-1	.	CASSREPAYNEQFF	TGTGCCAGCAGCAGGGAGCCAGCCTACAATGAGCAGTTCTTC
14	TRBV30	.	TRBJ1-2	many	CAWSLGRVDYGYTF	TGTGCCTGGAGTCTTGGCAGGGTGGACTATGGCTACACCTTC
14	TRBV20-1	.	TRBJ2-7	few	CSARVPQTAYEQYF	TGCAGTGCTAGAGTCCCACAGACAGCCTACGAGCAGTACTTC
13	TRBV30	.	TRBJ2-7	many	CAWKAGGMDEQYF	TGTGCCTGGAAGGCTGGCGGGATGGACGAGCAGTACTTC
15	TRBV19	.	TRBJ2-7	.	CASSISPAGSYEQYF	TGTGCCAGTAGTATCTCTCCGGCAGGGTCCTACGAGCAGTACTTC
12	TRBV12-3/TRBV12-4	TRBD2	TRBJ2-7	.	CASSRLAGGAYF	TGTGCCAGCAGCCGACTAGCGGGAGGTGCTTACTTC
14	TRBV27	.	TRBJ1-3	few	CASRKGRSGNTIYF	TGTGCCAGCAGGAAAGGGAGGTCTGGAAACACCATATATTTT
15	TRBV5-7	TRBD1	TRBJ1-5	few	CASSRTGEGNQPQHF	TGTGCCAGCAGTCGTACAGGGGAGGGCAATCAGCCCCAGCATTTT
13	TRBV30	.	TRBJ1-2	many	CAWRTTGHSGYTF	TGTGCCTGGAGAACTACAGGGCACAGTGGCTACACCTTC
15	TRBV28	.	TRBJ2-5	many	CAASEEGRFRETQYF	TGTGCAGCGAGTGAGGAGGGGAGGTTTCGAGAGACCCAGTACTTC
16	TRBV20-1	.	TRBJ1-1	many	CSASRRATRMNTEAFF	TGCAGTGCCTCTAGACGGGCCACGCGGATGAACACTGAAGCTTTCTTT
16	TRBV28	TRBD1	TRBJ2-5	many	CASSLYGTGREETQYF	TGTGCCAGCAGTTTATATGGGACAGGGAGAGAAGAGACCCAGTACTTC
12	TRBV29-1	.	TRBJ2-1	many	CSVGGPRGEQFF	TGCAGCGTTGGAGGACCCCGGGGGGAGCAGTTCTTC
16	TRBV11-2	TRBD2	TRBJ2-2	many	CASSVTSGTNTGELFF	TGTGCCAGCAGCGTGACTAGCGGAACGAACACCGGGGAGCTGTTTTTT
16	TRBV7-9	TRBD1	TRBJ2-1	few	CASSKQPGQVHNEQFF	TGTGCCAGCAGCAAGCAGCCGGGACAGGTTCACAATGAGCAGTTCTTC
13	TRBV6-1	.	TRBJ1-1	.	CAARVFMNTEAFF	TGTGCCGCCAGGGTTTTCATGAACACTGAAGCTTTCTTT
14	TRBV7-9	.	TRBJ2-1	few	CASSYRDINNEQFF	TGTGCCAGCAGCTACCGGGACATAAACAATGAGCAGTTCTTC